The present TCR beta chain was sequenced within a study of PD-L1 blockade in urothelial cancer. Study summary: Patients previously received 0 to 3 chemotherapy regimens. The median number of T cells present in blood samples was fewer than 150,000. Samples came from 3 weeks, at the second dose, and 6 weeks into treatment.

Looked up from germline, CDR1 is MDHEN and CDR2 is SYDVKM. V lost 8 bases and J lost 3; bases outside the gene matches: 8. There are 14 residues in the CDR3. The repertoire was sequenced with immunoSEQ multiplex PCR; TCRdb's copy has only in-frame clones and lacks some. The sample records more than 35,000 clones, roughly four fifths being singletons. This clone has only one observation. Time point denoted: peripheral blood 6 weeks after treatment start. Here the sequenced sample was PBMCs, taken around atezolizumab (anti-PD-L1) treatment. V and J are TRBV28 and TRBJ2-7; 9 bases are a match to TRBD2. The receptor comes from a man aged 60 to 69 with urothelial cancer. The CDR3 is CASLSIAGVYEQYF. The CDR3 region has the DNA TGTGCCAGCTTATCGATAGCGGGAGTCTACGAGCAGTACTTC. The complete variable domain, with remaining parts taken from reference TRBV28 and TRBJ2-7, reads DVKVTQSSRYLVKRTGEKVFLECVQDMDHENMFWYRQDPGLGLRLIYFSYDVKMKEKGDIPEGYSVSREKKERFSLILESASTNQTSMYLCASLSIAGVYEQYFGPGTRLTVT.